The source of this T cell receptor beta chain is a study of cytomegalovirus exposure and HLA in healthy donors. Study conclusions and caveats: A prior analysis recorded that most TCR beta V segments were productive about 87% or about 30% of the time. Later analysis indicated greater clonal expansion among HLA-associated TCR beta chains than among equally common other chains. Reportedly, diagnosis of cytomegalovirus status by the classifier showed high specificity and sensitivity.

The PCR had 60 Vbeta and 13 Jbeta primers. The repertoire was sequenced with immunoSEQ multiplex PCR; TCRdb's copy has only in-frame clones and lacks some. The data contain about 130,000 clones, roughly 80% of them singletons. This clone showed up just a few times. Its antigen is not identified. Sequenced: PBMCs. The TCR originated in a man younger than 40 in good health and CMV-seropositive.

CDR3 amino acids: CASSQGLNTGELFF. CDR3 nucleotides: TGTGCCAGCAGCCAGGGGCTGAACACCGGGGAGCTGTTTTTT. The rearrangement links TRBV4-2 to TRBJ2-2, with D perhaps TRBD1 (5 bases). This CDR3 comprises 14 residues. Trimming cost V 3 bases and J 1 base, with 6 bases left between them. Germline V lookup: CDR1 LGHNA, CDR2 YNFKEQ.